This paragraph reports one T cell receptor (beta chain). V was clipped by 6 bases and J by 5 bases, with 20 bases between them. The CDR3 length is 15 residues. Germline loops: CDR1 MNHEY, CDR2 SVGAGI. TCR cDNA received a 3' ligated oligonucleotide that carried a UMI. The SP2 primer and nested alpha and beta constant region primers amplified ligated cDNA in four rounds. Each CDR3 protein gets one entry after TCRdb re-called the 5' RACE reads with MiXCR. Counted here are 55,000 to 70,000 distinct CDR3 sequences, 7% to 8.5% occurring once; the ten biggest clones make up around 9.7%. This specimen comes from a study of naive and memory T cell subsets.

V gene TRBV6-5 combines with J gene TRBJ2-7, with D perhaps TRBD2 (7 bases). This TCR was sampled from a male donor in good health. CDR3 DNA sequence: TGTGCCAGCAGCCCGAGGGGGGGGCGTAGGAACGAGCAGTACTTC. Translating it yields CASSPRGGRRNEQYF.